The 6 T cell receptor beta chains below were found in one sample sequenced in a study of blood T cells in healthy people across ages. The authors ran a second PCR of 7 to 11 cycles using a sample-barcoded 5' primer and a J-beta primer mix. Each CDR3 protein gets one entry after TCRdb re-called the 5' RACE reads with MiXCR. Among some 730,000 distinct CDR3 sequences, about 24% were seen once, and the ten largest hold 22%. Specimen: blood. The receptors derive from a man between 65 and 79 years old in good health.

The gene calls are TRBV5-1 and TRBJ1-1; 7 nucleotides agree with TRBD1. Germline values: CDR1 SGHRS, CDR2 YFSETQ. The CDR3 has 14 residues. Trimming at V came to 4 bases and at J to 0 bases, leaving 3 bases not matched to a gene. The CDR3 loop is CASSQGQMNTEAFF. Written as DNA, the CDR3 is TGCGCCAGCAGCCAGGGACAGATGAACACTGAAGCTTTCTTT.

The chain joins TRBV6-1 to TRBJ1-2; D uncertain. CDR1 is MNHNS and CDR2 is SASEGT in the germline V gene. The V end was cut by 2 bases, the J end by 7 bases, with 11 bases between. This CDR3 has 13 residues. CDR3 sequence (DNA): TGTGCCAGCAGTGAATTGGGGTTGCTTGGCTACACCTTC. It codes for CASSELGLLGYTF.

A single count supports this clonotype. The chain carries TRBV30 and TRBJ2-2; D not resolved. Germline V gives CDR1 GTSNPN, CDR2 SVGIG (reference sequence). The V gene lost 2 bases and the J gene lost 1 base, with 11 bases spanning the gap. The length of the CDR3 is 15 residues. CDR3 amino acids: CAWSPPGLNTGELFF. As DNA, the CDR3 is TGTGCCTGGAGTCCCCCGGGCCTGAACACCGGGGAGCTGTTTTTT.

V gene TRBV7-2 combines with J gene TRBJ1-2, with a possible D match to TRBD1 (5 bases). The V end was cut by 5 bases, the J end by 7 bases, with 26 bases between. The germline V gene has CDR1 SGHTA and CDR2 FQGNSA. The CDR3 is 17 residues long. In DNA, the CDR3 is TGTGCCAGCAGCCCGGGGGTACCCTTGCCTTTCACGGGTGGCTACACCTTC. Translation: CASSPGVPLPFTGGYTF.

This clonotype was seen just once. The V gene is TRBV11-3, the J gene TRBJ1-2, with a weak D call TRBD1 (6 bases). Germline CDR1 SGHNT, CDR2 YENEEA. CDR3 length: 14 residues. V was pared by 3 bases and J by 4 bases, with 12 bases between. The CDR3 sequence is CASSLEGGFYGYTF. In DNA, the CDR3 is TGTGCCAGCAGCTTGGAGGGGGGATTCTATGGCTACACCTTC.

This clonotype has only a few counts. The chain carries TRBV19 and TRBJ2-3; 7 nucleotides match TRBD1. CDR3 size: 13 residues. V lost 6 bases, J lost 3 bases, and 3 bases stayed unmatched. CDR1 is LNHDA and CDR2 is SQIVND in the germline V gene (reference sequence). CDR3 residues: CASRGRGTDTQYF. DNA of the CDR3: TGTGCCAGTAGGGGCAGGGGGACAGATACGCAGTATTTT.